The sequence of this T cell receptor (beta chain) was determined in a study of blood T cell repertoires in COVID-19. CDR1 MGHRA and CDR2 YSYEKL come from the germline V gene. Trimming stripped 1 base from V and 1 base from J, with 12 bases between. The CDR3 is 16 residues long. Across 20 to 25 US areas, participants ranged in age from about 18 to 90 years. TCRdb's table, derived via immunoSEQ multiplex PCR, lists solely in-frame clones and lacks some. The sample carries about 200,000 clones, 86% recorded once. The sample taken for sequencing was PBMCs or T cells enriched from blood (not recorded which). The chain links TRBV4-1 to TRBJ2-3; D gene uncertain. This receptor was taken from a man between 40 and 49 years old with acute COVID-19. CDR3 sequence: CASSQGIARRTDTQYF. The DNA of the CDR3 is TGCGCCAGCAGCCAAGGTATAGCCAGACGCACAGATACGCAGTATTTT.